These T cell receptor beta chains were read from a single sample in a study of CD8 T cells in Susac syndrome. TCRdb processed the immunoSEQ multiplex PCR reads anew with MiXCR; each CDR3 protein has one entry. Here the sample spans a few hundred thousand distinct CDR3 sequences, 95% being singletons. Sequencing was carried out using CD4+ T cells from PBMCs. Every receptor here comes from a human donor with multiple sclerosis. Each CDR3 is given with its conserved first and last residue. A D gene is named only where the DNA matches it firmly. Only part of the rows carry a size: once, few, many, or a class if the clone is expanded.

j_call v_call clone_size d_call cdr3_aa cdr3_nt
TRBJ2-4 TRBV20-1 - - CSASGFVDIQYF TGCAGTGCTAGTGGGTTTGTCGACATTCAGTACTTC
TRBJ2-5 TRBV12-3/TRBV12-4 - TRBD2 CASSLASGGLQTQYF TGTGCCAGCAGTTTGGCTAGCGGGGGGCTTCAGACCCAGTACTTC
TRBJ1-2 TRBV19 - - CATGHLGHGYTF TGTGCCACCGGACATCTGGGGCATGGCTACACCTTC
TRBJ2-7 TRBV19 - TRBD1 CASRPRDRVSYEQYF TGTGCCAGTAGACCCCGGGACAGAGTGTCCTACGAGCAGTACTTC
TRBJ1-3 TRBV6-5 - TRBD1 CASSSGTATGNTIYF TGTGCCAGCAGTTCAGGGACAGCCACTGGAAACACCATATATTTT
TRBJ2-5 TRBV5-1 once - CASSSNAWGGGETQYF TGCGCCAGCAGCTCCAACGCGTGGGGAGGAGGAGAGACCCAGTACTTC
TRBJ2-2 TRBV7-8 once TRBD1 CASRSRQGGIGELFF TGTGCCAGCAGATCCAGACAGGGGGGAATCGGGGAGCTGTTTTTT
TRBJ2-7 TRBV11-2 - - CASSSGTRGEQYF TGTGCCAGCAGCTCGGGGACCAGGGGCGAGCAGTACTTC
TRBJ2-5 TRBV25-1 - - CASSELSGETQYF TGTGCCAGCAGTGAATTATCGGGGGAGACCCAGTACTTC
TRBJ2-2 TRBV30 - - CAWRPASNTGELFF TGTGCCTGGAGGCCGGCTTCGAACACCGGGGAGCTGTTTTTT
TRBJ1-2 TRBV30 - - CAWSVLLLYGYTF TGTGCCTGGAGTGTGTTGCTGTTGTATGGCTACACCTTC
TRBJ1-2 TRBV14 few - CASSQGRQDYGYTF TGTGCCAGCAGCCAAGGGCGGCAGGACTATGGCTACACCTTC
TRBJ1-2 TRBV7-2 - - CASSLEPGVRGYTF TGTGCCAGCAGCTTAGAGCCAGGGGTGAGAGGCTACACCTTC
TRBJ1-5 TRBV3-1 few - CASSQEGQPQHF TGTGCCAGCAGCCAAGAGGGTCAGCCCCAGCATTTT
TRBJ2-1 TRBV15 - - CATSRDGVREAYNEQFF TGTGCCACCAGCAGAGATGGCGTCAGGGAGGCCTACAATGAGCAGTTCTTC
TRBJ1-1 TRBV27 - - CASSLGINTEAFF TGTGCCAGCAGTTTAGGTATCAACACTGAAGCTTTCTTT
TRBJ2-7 TRBV6-6 once - CASRTDSQTSYEQYF TGTGCCAGCAGAACCGACAGCCAAACCTCCTACGAGCAGTACTTC
TRBJ2-7 TRBV2 once - CASREPRTDRGQYF TGTGCCAGCAGGGAACCGAGGACGGACCGAGGGCAGTACTTC
TRBJ1-1 TRBV27 - - CASSLKRNTEAFF TGTGCCAGCAGTTTGAAGAGGAACACTGAAGCTTTCTTT
TRBJ2-1 TRBV12-3/TRBV12-4 - - CASSLADQQFF TGTGCCAGCAGTTTAGCGGACCAACAGTTCTTC
TRBJ1-2 TRBV24-1 - - CATSGLDGYTF TGTGCCACCAGTGGCCTTGATGGCTACACCTTC
TRBJ1-6 TRBV28 - TRBD1 CASSPTGEQYNSPLHF TGTGCCAGCAGTCCCACAGGGGAACAGTATAATTCACCCCTCCACTTT
TRBJ2-7 TRBV18 - - CASSPSSSYEQYF TGTGCCAGCTCACCGTCAAGCTCCTACGAGCAGTACTTC
TRBJ1-6 TRBV2 - TRBD1 CASGGQGVYNSPLHF TGTGCCAGCGGGGGACAGGGGGTATATAATTCACCCCTCCACTTT
TRBJ2-5 TRBV15 - TRBD1 CATSTRQGQETQYF TGTGCCACCAGCACGAGACAGGGCCAAGAGACCCAGTACTTC
TRBJ2-5 TRBV27 once - CASSLLTAVETQYF TGTGCCAGCAGTTTGCTTACAGCGGTAGAGACCCAGTACTTC
TRBJ2-2 TRBV29-1 - - CSVGDYTGELFF TGCAGCGTTGGAGACTACACCGGGGAGCTGTTTTTT
TRBJ2-1 TRBV7-9 - TRBD2 CASSSAGVLYNEQFF TGTGCCAGCAGCTCCGCGGGAGTATTGTACAATGAGCAGTTCTTC
TRBJ2-7 TRBV18 - TRBD1 CASSPWDSSYEQYF TGTGCCAGCTCACCATGGGACAGCTCCTACGAGCAGTACTTC
TRBJ1-4 TRBV10-3 once - CAISESGGGEKLFF TGTGCCATCAGTGAGTCAGGAGGGGGAGAAAAACTGTTTTTT
TRBJ1-1 TRBV29-1 - TRBD1 CSVRGETEAFF TGCAGCGTCAGGGGGGAGACTGAAGCTTTCTTT
TRBJ2-7 TRBV3-1 once TRBD2 CASSQDRLAGEQYF TGTGCCAGCAGCCAAGACCGACTAGCGGGAGAGCAGTACTTC
TRBJ2-1 TRBV20-1 - TRBD2 CSARVGAGGNEQFF TGCAGTGCTAGAGTCGGAGCGGGAGGTAATGAGCAGTTCTTC